A selection of T cell receptor beta chains follows, all from one sample in a study of monozygotic twins with inflammatory bowel disease. Following a re-call of the 5' RACE reads, TCRdb has one entry per CDR3 protein and lacks DNA. This sample contains some 330,000 distinct CDR3 sequences. Sequences were obtained from blood. These receptor sequences come from a human donor with ulcerative colitis or Crohn's disease, or a healthy co-twin of an affected twin (not recorded which). CDR3s include the opening cysteine and the closing phenylalanine or tryptophan.

j_call: TRBJ2-1; v_call: TRBV12-3/TRBV12-4; cdr3_aa: CASSPAQAGASPSSYNEQFF
j_call: TRBJ2-7; v_call: TRBV6-6; cdr3_aa: CATQDGDDYEQYF
j_call: TRBJ2-7; v_call: TRBV12-3/TRBV12-4; cdr3_aa: CASSGPGLAGSHEQYF
j_call: TRBJ1-2; v_call: TRBV5-4; cdr3_aa: CASSPWTGTDYGYTF
j_call: TRBJ1-6; v_call: TRBV27; cdr3_aa: CASSFGWGYNSPLHF
j_call: TRBJ1-4; v_call: TRBV7-9; cdr3_aa: CASSLEEGLINEKLFF
j_call: TRBJ2-1; v_call: TRBV7-2; cdr3_aa: CASSVQGFYNEQFF
j_call: TRBJ2-1; v_call: TRBV5-1; cdr3_aa: CASSSSGLALNEQFF
j_call: TRBJ1-2; v_call: TRBV28; cdr3_aa: CASSPGSTVPYGYTF
j_call: TRBJ2-5; v_call: TRBV7-8; cdr3_aa: CASFPNRVVETQYF
j_call: TRBJ2-2; v_call: TRBV6-1; cdr3_aa: CASRQRLAGSNTGELFF
j_call: TRBJ1-2; v_call: TRBV7-2; cdr3_aa: CASTPEARPAEGYTF
j_call: TRBJ2-3; v_call: TRBV19; cdr3_aa: CASSVGQGRTDTQYF
j_call: TRBJ2-3; v_call: TRBV4-3; cdr3_aa: CASGGGLGTDTQYF
j_call: TRBJ2-3; v_call: TRBV29-1; cdr3_aa: CSVEDRPRGGDTQYF
j_call: TRBJ2-4; v_call: TRBV7-9; cdr3_aa: CASTLGGVAKNIQYF
j_call: TRBJ2-7; v_call: TRBV6-5; cdr3_aa: CASSYKGATIYEQYF
j_call: TRBJ1-2; v_call: TRBV9; cdr3_aa: CASSLAGTTDYGYTF
j_call: TRBJ1-1; v_call: TRBV7-2; cdr3_aa: CASSASTGGLFAFF
j_call: TRBJ2-1; v_call: TRBV4-3; cdr3_aa: CASSQERRNNEQFF
j_call: TRBJ1-3; v_call: TRBV6-5; cdr3_aa: CASSYGPPGGTIYF
j_call: TRBJ2-7; v_call: TRBV12-3/TRBV12-4; cdr3_aa: CASSLTRQAYEQYF
j_call: TRBJ1-5; v_call: TRBV3-1; cdr3_aa: CASSRRYSNQPQHF
j_call: TRBJ2-1; v_call: TRBV5-5; cdr3_aa: CASSFGDSSYNEQFF
j_call: TRBJ2-7; v_call: TRBV28; cdr3_aa: CASSFGLVRGNVYF
j_call: TRBJ2-7; v_call: TRBV4-3; cdr3_aa: CASSQGSGAPYEQYF
j_call: TRBJ2-3; v_call: TRBV30; cdr3_aa: CAWSEQGPTDTQYF
j_call: TRBJ1-4; v_call: TRBV25-1; cdr3_aa: CASSERQGNKEKLFF
j_call: TRBJ2-3; v_call: TRBV5-1; cdr3_aa: CASSYQTGGFTDTQYF
j_call: TRBJ1-6; v_call: TRBV20-1; cdr3_aa: CSAKRTSNNSPLHF
j_call: TRBJ2-1; v_call: TRBV6-5; cdr3_aa: CASSYSGLAGPPFYNEQFF
j_call: TRBJ2-5; v_call: TRBV7-9; cdr3_aa: CASSLGETSGRRETQYF
j_call: TRBJ2-7; v_call: TRBV12-3/TRBV12-4; cdr3_aa: CASSSGALGYEQYF
j_call: TRBJ2-1; v_call: TRBV7-6; cdr3_aa: CASSRGTSGGTSSYNEQFF
j_call: TRBJ1-4; v_call: TRBV6-1; cdr3_aa: CASSPLRRERGEKLFF